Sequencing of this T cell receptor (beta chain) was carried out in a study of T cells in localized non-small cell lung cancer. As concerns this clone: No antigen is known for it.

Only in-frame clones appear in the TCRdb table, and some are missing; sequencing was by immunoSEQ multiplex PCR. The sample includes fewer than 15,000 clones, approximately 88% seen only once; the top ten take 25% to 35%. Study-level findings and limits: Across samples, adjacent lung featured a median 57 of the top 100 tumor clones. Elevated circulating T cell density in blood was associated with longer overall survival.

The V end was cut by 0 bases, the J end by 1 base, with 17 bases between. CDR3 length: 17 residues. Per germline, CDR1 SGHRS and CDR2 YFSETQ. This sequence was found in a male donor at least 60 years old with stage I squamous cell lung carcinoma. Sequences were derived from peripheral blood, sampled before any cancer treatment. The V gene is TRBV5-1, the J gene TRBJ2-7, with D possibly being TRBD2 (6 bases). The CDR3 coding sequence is TGCGCCAGCAGCTTGGCCGGGGCGGGGAGCGGATCCTACGAGCAGTACTTC. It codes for CASSLAGAGSGSYEQYF.